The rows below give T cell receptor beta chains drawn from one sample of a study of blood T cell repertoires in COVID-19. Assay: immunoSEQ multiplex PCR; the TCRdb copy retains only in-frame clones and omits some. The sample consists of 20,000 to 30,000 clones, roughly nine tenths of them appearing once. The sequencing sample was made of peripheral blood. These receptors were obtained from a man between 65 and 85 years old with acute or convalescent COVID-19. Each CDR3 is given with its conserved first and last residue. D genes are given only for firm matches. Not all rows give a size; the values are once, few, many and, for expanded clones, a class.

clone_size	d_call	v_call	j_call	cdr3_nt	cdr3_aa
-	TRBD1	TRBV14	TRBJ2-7	TGTGCCAGCAGCCCGGACAGGGGCTACGAGCAGTACTTC	CASSPDRGYEQYF
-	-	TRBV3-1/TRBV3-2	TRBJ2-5	TGTGCCAGCAGCCCCACAGGATTCCAAGAGACCCAGTACTTC	CASSPTGFQETQYF
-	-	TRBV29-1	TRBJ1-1	TGCAGCGTTACCAGGGCCACTGAAGCTTTCTTT	CSVTRATEAFF
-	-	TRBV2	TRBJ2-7	TGTGCCAGCAGTGATCGCTACGAGCAGTACTTC	CASSDRYEQYF
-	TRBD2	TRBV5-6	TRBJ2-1	TGTGCCAGCAGCTCGTGGGGACTAGCGGGACCTAATGAGCAGTTCTTC	CASSSWGLAGPNEQFF
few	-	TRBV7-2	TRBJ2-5	TGTGCCAGCAGCTTACAAAAAGTGGGGGGGCTAGAAGAGACCCAGTACTTC	CASSLQKVGGLEETQYF
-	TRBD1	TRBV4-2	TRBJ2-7	TGTGCCAGCAGCCAAGGGAGGGGACAGGGGATCCCTTACGAGCAGTACTTC	CASSQGRGQGIPYEQYF
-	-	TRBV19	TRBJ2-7	TGTGCCAGTAAAGTGACAGACAGCTCCTACGAGCAGTACTTC	CASKVTDSSYEQYF
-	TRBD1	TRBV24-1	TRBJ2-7	TGTGCCACCGGAGTACTTGGACAGGGGGACGATGAGGAGCAGTACTTC	CATGVLGQGDDEEQYF
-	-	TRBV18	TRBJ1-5	TGTGCCAGCTCACCACGAGGCGGTGGAGGGCCCAACAATCAGCCCCAGCATTTT	CASSPRGGGGPNNQPQHF
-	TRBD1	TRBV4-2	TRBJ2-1	TGTGCCAGCAGCCTAAATCCGGGACAGGGCGACAATGAGCAGTTCTTC	CASSLNPGQGDNEQFF
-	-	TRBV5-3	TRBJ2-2	TGTGCCAGAAGCCCTAGCGACACCGGGGAGCTGTTTTTT	CARSPSDTGELFF
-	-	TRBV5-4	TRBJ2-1	TGTGCCAGCAGCTTAACCATCCGGGACTTCGGAGATGAGCAGTTCTTC	CASSLTIRDFGDEQFF
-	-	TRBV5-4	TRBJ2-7	TGTGCCAGCAGCCCTAGGGGGTACGAAGGCGAGCAGTACTTC	CASSPRGYEGEQYF
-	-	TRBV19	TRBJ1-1	TGTGCCAGTACCCCTATGGGCAGGGCAAACACTGAAGCTTTCTTT	CASTPMGRANTEAFF
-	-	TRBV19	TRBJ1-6	TGTGCCAGTAGGAATCTGCTTGGGGGGAACTCACCCCTCCACTTT	CASRNLLGGNSPLHF
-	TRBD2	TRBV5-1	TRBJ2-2	TGCGCCAGCAGCTTGGGCGGGAGTCCCCCCGGGGAGCTGTTTTTT	CASSLGGSPPGELFF
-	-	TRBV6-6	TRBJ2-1	TGTGCCAGTCAGGACAGTATGAATGAGCAGTTCTTC	CASQDSMNEQFF
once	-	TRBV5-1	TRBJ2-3	TGCGCCAGCAGCCCAAGCGGGTTCACAGATACGCAGTATTTT	CASSPSGFTDTQYF
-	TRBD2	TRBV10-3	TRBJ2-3	TGTGCCATCTTCCCCGGGAGGGGAGATACGCAGTATTTT	CAIFPGRGDTQYF
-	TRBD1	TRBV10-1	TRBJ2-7	TGCGCCAGCAGCCGCGGGACAGGAACCCACGAGCAGTACTTC	CASSRGTGTHEQYF
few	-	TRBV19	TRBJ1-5	TGTGCCAGTAGTAGGGGGGACGGTAGCAATCAGCCCCAGCATTTT	CASSRGDGSNQPQHF